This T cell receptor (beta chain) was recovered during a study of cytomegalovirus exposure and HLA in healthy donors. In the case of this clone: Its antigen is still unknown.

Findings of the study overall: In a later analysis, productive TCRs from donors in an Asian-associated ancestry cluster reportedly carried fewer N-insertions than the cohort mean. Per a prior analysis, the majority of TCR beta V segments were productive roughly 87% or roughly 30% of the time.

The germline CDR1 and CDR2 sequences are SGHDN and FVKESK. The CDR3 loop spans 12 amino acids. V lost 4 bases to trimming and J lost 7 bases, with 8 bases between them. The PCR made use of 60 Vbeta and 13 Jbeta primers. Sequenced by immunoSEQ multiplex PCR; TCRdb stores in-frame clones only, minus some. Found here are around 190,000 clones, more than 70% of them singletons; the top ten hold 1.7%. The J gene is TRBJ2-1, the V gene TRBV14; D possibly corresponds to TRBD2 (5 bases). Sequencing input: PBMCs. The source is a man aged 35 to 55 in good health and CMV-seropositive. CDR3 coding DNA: TGTGCCAGCAGCCCCCCGGGGAATGAGCAGTTCTTC. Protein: CASSPPGNEQFF. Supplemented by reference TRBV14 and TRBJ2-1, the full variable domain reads EAGVTQFPSHSVIEKGQTVTLRCDPISGHDNLYWYRRVMGKEIKFLLHFVKESKQDESGMPNNRFLAERTGGTYSTLKVQPAELEDSGVYFCASSPPGNEQFFGPGTRLTVL.